This T cell receptor beta chain originates from a study of blood T cell repertoires in COVID-19. CDR3 length: 18 residues. V was trimmed by 7 bases and J by 0 bases, leaving 22 bases between them. CDR1 is MNHEY and CDR2 is SVGEGT in the germline V gene. The method was immunoSEQ multiplex PCR; TCRdb's version includes in-frame clones alone and lacks a portion of them. Among over 250,000 clones listed, 83% were seen once. This receptor was taken from a woman aged 45 to 65 who had recovered from COVID-19. The V call is TRBV6-2 or TRBV6-3, the J call TRBJ1-3; D might be TRBD1 (6 bases). The sequencing input was peripheral blood. CDR3 sequence (DNA): TGTGCCAGCACCCCTGACGCCCGCCGGACAGTCTCTGGAAACACCATATATTTT. Amino acid sequence: CASTPDARRTVSGNTIYF.